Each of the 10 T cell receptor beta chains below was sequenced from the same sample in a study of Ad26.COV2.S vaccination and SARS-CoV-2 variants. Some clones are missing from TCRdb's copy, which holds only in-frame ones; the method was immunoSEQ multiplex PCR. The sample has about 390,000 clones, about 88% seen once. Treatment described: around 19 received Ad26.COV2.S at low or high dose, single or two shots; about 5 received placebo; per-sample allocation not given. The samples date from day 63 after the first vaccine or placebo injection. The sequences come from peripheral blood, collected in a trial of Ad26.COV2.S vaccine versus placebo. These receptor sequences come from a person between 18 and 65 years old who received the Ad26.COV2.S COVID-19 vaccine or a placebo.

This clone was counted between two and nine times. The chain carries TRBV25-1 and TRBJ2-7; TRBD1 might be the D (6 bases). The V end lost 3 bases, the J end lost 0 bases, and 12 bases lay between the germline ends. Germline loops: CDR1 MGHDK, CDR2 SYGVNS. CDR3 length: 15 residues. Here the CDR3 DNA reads TGTGCCAGCAGTGATGAAGGGACACCCTCCTACGAGCAGTACTTC. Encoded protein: CASSDEGTPSYEQYF.

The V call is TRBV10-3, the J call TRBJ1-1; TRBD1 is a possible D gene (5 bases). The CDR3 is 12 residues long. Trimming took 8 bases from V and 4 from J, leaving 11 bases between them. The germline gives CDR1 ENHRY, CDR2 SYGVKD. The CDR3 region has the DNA TGTGCCATCGGGACGGGCGGCACTGAAGCTTTCTTT. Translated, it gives CAIGTGGTEAFF.

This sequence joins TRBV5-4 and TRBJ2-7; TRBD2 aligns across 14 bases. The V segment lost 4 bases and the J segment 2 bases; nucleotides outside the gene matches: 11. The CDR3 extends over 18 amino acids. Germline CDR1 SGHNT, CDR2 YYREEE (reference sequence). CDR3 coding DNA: TGTGCCAGCAGCCCTAGGACTAGCGGGGGGACGGGGACCTACGAGCAGTACTTC. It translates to CASSPRTSGGTGTYEQYF.

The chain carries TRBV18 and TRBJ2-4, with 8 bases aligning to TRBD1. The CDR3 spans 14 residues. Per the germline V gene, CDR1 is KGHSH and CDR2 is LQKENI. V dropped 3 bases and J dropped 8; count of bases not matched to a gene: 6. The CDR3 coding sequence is TGTGCCAGCTCACCCGGACAGGGTAGGGACATTCAGTACTTC. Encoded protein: CASSPGQGRDIQYF.

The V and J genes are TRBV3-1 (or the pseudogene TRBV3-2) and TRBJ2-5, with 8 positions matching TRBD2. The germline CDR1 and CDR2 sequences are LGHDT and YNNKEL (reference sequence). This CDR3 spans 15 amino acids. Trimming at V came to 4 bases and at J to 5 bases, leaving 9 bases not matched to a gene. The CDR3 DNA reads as TGTGCCAGCAGCCCCACTAGCGGCGAATGGGAGACCCAGTACTTC. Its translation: CASSPTSGEWETQYF.

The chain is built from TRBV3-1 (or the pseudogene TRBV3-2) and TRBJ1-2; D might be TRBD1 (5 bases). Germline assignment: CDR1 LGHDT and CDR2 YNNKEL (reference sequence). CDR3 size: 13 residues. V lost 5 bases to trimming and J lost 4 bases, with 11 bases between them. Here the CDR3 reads CASSVGGGYGYTF. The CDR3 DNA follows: TGTGCCAGCAGCGTCGGGGGGGGCTATGGCTACACCTTC.

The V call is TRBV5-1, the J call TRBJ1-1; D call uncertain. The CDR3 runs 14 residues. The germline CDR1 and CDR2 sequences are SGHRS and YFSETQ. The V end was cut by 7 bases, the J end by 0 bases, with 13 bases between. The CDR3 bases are TGCGCCAGCCGCCGTGTTGGGTTGAACACTGAAGCTTTCTTT. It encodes CASRRVGLNTEAFF.

The CDR3 region is CASSQPDRTRGYTF. DNA of the CDR3: TGTGCCAGCAGCCAACCCGACAGGACGCGTGGCTACACCTTC. This chain uses TRBV3-1 (or the pseudogene TRBV3-2) with TRBJ1-2, with D maybe TRBD1 (6 bases). This CDR3 is built from 14 residues. CDR1 and CDR2 (germline): LGHDT, YNNKEL (reference sequence). The V gene lost 2 bases and the J gene lost 7 bases, with 14 bases spanning the gap.

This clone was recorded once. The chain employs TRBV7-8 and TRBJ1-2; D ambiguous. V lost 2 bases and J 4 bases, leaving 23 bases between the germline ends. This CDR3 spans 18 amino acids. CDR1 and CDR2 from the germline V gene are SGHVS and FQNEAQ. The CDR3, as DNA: TGTGCCAGCAGCTTAAAAGGGAATTTGGTTAGGTCAAGCTATGGCTACACCTTC. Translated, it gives CASSLKGNLVRSSYGYTF.

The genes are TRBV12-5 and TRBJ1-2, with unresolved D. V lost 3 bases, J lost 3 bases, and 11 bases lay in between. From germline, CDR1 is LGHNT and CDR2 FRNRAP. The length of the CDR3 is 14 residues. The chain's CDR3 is CASGFFGSDYGYTF. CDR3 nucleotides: TGTGCTAGTGGTTTCTTCGGATCTGACTATGGCTACACCTTC.